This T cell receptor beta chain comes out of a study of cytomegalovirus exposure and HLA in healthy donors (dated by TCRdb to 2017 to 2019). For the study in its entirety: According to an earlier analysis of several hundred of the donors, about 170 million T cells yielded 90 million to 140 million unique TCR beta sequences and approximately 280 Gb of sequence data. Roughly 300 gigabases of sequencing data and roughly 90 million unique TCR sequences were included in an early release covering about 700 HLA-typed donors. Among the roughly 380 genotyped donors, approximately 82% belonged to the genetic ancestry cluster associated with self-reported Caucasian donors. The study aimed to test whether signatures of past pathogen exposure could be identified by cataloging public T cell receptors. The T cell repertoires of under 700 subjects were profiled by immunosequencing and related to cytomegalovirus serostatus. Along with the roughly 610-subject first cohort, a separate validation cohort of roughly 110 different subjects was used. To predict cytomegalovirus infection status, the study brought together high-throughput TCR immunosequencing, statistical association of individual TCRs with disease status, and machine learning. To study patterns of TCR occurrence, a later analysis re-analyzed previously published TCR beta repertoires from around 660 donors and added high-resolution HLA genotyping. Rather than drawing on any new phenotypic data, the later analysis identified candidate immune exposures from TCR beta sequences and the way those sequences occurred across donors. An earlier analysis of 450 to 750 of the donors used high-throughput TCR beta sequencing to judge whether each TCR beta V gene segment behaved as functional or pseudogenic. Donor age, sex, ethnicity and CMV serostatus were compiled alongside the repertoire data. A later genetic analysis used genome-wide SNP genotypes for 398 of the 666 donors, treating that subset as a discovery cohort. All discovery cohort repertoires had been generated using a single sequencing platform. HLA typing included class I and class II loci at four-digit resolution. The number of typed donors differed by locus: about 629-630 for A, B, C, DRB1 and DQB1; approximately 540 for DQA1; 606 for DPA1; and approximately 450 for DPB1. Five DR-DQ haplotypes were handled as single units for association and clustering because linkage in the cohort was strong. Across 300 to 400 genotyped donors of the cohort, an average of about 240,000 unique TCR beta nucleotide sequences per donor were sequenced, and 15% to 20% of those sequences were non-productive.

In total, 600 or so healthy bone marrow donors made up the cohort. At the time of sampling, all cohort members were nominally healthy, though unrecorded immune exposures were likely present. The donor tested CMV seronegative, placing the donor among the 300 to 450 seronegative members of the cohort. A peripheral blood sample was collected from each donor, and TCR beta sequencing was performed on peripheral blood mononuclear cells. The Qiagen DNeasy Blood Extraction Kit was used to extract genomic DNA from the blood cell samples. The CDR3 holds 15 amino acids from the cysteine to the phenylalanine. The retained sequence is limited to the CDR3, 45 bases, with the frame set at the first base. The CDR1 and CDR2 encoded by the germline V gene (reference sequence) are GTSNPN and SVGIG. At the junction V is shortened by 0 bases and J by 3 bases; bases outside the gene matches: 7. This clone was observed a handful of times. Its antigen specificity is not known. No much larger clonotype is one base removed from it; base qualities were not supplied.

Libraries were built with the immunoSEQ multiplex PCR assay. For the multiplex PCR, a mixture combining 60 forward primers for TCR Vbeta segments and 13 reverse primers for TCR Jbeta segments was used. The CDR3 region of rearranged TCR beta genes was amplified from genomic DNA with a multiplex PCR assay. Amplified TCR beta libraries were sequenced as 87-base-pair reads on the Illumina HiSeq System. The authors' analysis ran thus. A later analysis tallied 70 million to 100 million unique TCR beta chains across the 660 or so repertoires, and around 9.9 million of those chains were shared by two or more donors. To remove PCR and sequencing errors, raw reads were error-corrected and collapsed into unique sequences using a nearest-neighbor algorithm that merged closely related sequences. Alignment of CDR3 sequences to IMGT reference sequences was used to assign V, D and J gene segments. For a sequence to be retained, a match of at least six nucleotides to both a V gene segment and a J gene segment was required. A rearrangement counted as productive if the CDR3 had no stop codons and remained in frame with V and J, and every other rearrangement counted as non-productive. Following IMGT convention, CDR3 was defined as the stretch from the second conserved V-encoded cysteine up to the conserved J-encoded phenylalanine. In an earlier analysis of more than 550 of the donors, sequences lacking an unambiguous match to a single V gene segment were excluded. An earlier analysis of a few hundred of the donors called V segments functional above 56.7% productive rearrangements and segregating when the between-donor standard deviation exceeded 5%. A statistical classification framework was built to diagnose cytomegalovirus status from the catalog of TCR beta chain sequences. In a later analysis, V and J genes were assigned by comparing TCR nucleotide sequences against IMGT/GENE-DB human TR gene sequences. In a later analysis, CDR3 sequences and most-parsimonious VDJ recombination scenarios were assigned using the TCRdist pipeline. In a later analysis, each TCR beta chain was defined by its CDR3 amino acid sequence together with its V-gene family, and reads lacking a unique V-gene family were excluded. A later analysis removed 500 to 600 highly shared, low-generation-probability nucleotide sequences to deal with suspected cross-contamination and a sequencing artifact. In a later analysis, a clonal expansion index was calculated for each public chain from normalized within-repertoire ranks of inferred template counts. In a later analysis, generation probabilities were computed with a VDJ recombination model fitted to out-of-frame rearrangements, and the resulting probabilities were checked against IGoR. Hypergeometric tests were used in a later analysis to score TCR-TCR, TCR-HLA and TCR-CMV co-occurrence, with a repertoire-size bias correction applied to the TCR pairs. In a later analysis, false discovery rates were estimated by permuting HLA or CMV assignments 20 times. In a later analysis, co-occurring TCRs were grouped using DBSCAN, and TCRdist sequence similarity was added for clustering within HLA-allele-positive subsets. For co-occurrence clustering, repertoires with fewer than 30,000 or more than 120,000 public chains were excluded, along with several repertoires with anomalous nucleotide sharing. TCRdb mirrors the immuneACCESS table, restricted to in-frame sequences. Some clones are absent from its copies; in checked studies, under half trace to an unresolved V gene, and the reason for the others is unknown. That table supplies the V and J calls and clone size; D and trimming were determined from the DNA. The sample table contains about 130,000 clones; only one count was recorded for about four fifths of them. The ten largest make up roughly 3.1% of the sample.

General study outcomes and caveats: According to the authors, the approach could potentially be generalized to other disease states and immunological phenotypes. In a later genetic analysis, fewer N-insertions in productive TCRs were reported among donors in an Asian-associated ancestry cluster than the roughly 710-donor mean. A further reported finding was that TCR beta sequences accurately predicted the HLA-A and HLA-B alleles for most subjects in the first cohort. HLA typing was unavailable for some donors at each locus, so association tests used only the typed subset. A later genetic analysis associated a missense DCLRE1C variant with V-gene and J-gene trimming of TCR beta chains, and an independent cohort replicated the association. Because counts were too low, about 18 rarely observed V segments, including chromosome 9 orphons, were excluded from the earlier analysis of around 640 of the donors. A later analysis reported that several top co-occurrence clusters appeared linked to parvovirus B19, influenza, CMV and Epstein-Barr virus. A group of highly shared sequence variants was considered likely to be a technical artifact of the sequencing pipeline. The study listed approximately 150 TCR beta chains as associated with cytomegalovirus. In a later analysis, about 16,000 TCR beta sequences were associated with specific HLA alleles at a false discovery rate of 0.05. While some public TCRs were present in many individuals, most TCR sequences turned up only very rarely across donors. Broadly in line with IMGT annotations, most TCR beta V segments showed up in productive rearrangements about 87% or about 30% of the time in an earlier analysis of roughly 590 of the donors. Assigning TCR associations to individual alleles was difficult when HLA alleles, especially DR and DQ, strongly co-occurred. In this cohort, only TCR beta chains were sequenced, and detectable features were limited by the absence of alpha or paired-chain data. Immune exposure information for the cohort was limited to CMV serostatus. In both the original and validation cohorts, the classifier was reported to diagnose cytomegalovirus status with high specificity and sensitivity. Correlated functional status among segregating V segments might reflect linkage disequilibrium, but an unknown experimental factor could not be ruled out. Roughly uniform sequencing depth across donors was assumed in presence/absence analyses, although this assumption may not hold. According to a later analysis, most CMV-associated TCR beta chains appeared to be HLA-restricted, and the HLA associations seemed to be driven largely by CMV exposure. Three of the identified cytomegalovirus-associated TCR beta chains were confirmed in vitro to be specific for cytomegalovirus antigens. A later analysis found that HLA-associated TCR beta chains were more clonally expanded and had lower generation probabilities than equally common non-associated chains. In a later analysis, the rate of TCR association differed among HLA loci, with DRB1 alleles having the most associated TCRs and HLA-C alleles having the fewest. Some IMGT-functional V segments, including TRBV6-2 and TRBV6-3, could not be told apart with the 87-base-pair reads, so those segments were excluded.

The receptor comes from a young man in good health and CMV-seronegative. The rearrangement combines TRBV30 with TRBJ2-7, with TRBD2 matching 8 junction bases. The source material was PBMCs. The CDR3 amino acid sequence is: CAWSVGSGSLYEQYF. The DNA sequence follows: TGTGCCTGGAGTGTCGGCAGCGGGAGCCTCTACGAGCAGTACTTC.